This entry lists 12 T cell receptor beta chains sequenced from one sample in a study of post-analysis software for immune sequencing data. Study findings and constraints: Patients carried five TRBV segments more frequently than controls did, and TRBV5-6, TRBV5-1 and TRBV20-1 were among them.

Researchers reported that TCR beta cDNA libraries carried unique molecular identifiers. TCRdb reprocessed the PCR reads with MiXCR, giving one entry per CDR3 protein. Of about 770,000 distinct CDR3 sequences listed, around 42% are singletons. These receptors have no known antigen. The sequenced material came from blood. The source is a girl aged 5-17 years with multiple sclerosis.

The sample holds a few counts of this clonotype. The V and J genes are TRBV29-1 and TRBJ1-1; D not certain. V dropped 4 bases and J dropped 9 bases, with 12 bases sitting between them. CDR1 and CDR2 from the germline V gene are SQVTM and ANQGSEA. This CDR3 is built from 11 residues. The CDR3 bases are TGCAGCGTTGTAGGGCAGTCCCAAGCTTTCTTT. It specifies CSVVGQSQAFF.

This clonotype has only a few counts. This chain joins TRBV9 and TRBJ1-2; 8 bases align to TRBD1. The CDR3 is 18 residues long. The trim removed 3 bases at V and 0 bases at J, leaving 13 bases unmatched. Germline V CDR1 and CDR2: SGDLS, YYNGEE. This CDR3 reads CASSGVPRTGKSNYGYTF. The CDR3 DNA sequence: TGTGCCAGCAGCGGAGTACCCCGGACAGGGAAGTCTAACTATGGCTACACCTTC.

The rearrangement links TRBV7-2 to TRBJ2-3; no clear D. This CDR3 has 13 residues. V lost 1 base and J lost 3, with 5 bases in between. Germline V lookup: CDR1 SGHTA, CDR2 FQGNSA. The CDR3: CASSLGETDTQYF. The DNA for the CDR3 is TGTGCCAGCAGCTTAGGAGAAACAGATACGCAGTATTTT.

This clonotype showed up just a few times. The gene calls are TRBV7-2 and TRBJ2-5; D is perhaps TRBD1 (6 bases). The tail of the sequence fits TRBJ2-7 better, so the J call may be wrong. The germline V gene has CDR1 SGHTA and CDR2 FQGNSA. The CDR3 runs to 15 residues. The CDR3 here is CASSLATGWRHEQYF. The CDR3, as DNA: TGTGCCAGCAGCTTAGCAACAGGGTGGAGACACGAGCAGTACTTC.

This clonotype showed up just a few times. The chain recombines TRBV3-1 with TRBJ1-5; D remains ambiguous. The germline V gene encodes CDR1 LGHDT and CDR2 YNNKEL (reference sequence). There are 15 residues in the CDR3. Trimming stripped 1 base from V and 5 bases from J, with 12 bases between. In DNA form, the CDR3 reads TGTGCCAGCAGCCAAGGCCCTGGGATGGATCAGCCCCAGCATTTT. Amino acid sequence: CASSQGPGMDQPQHF. Full variable domain (rest looked up from reference TRBV3-1 and TRBJ1-5): DTAVSQTPKYLVTQMGNDKSIKCEQNLGHDTMYWYKQDSKKFLKIMFSYNNKELIINETVPNRFSPKSPDKAHLNLHINSLELGDSAVYFCASSQGPGMDQPQHFGDGTRLSIL.

This rearrangement joins TRBV25-1 to TRBJ2-4; 8 bases agree with TRBD1. With the DNA end fitting TRBJ2-7 better, the J assignment may be wrong. The germline V gene has CDR1 MGHDK and CDR2 SYGVNS. The CDR3 runs 15 residues. CDR3 sequence: CASSPRTGRTYEQYF. The CDR3, as DNA: TGTGCCAGCAGCCCAAGGACAGGGAGGACCTACGAGCAGTACTTC.

This clonotype has a handful of counts. This chain links TRBV12-3 or TRBV12-4 with TRBJ2-3, with 8 bases identical to TRBD2. The J segment lost 2 bases and the V segment lost 5 bases, leaving 9 bases of the junction unmatched. The CDR3 consists of 16 residues. The CDR3 is CASSRLNSGNTDTQYF. In DNA form, the CDR3 reads TGTGCCAGCAGTCGACTTAATAGCGGGAACACAGATACGCAGTATTTT.

In regard to this clonotype: A read error may account for a junction end that differs from germline. The genes are TRBV5-1 and TRBJ2-5, with 8 bases matching TRBD2. The CDR3 spans 17 residues. CDR1 and CDR2 from the germline V gene are SGHRS and YFSETQ. CDR3 nucleotides: TGCACCAGCAGCGCCTCCGCGGGACTAGTAGGTGGAGAGACCCAGTACTTC. Protein sequence: CTSSASAGLVGGETQYF.

This clonotype was observed a handful of times. This chain connects TRBV7-8 to TRBJ2-5; TRBD2 matches at 14 bases. Germline V CDR1 and CDR2: SGHVS, FQNEAQ. Losses at the gene ends were 5 bases for V and 11 bases for J; bases not matched to a gene: 16. The CDR3 has 17 amino acids. The CDR3 DNA follows: TGTGCCAGCAGCAGCGGACTAGCGGGAGGACGAACCTACGAACAGTACTTC. Residues: CASSSGLAGGRTYEQYF.

The V and J genes are TRBV29-1 and TRBJ2-1; a possible D gene is TRBD2 (6 bases). CDR3 length equals 13 residues. Germline V gives CDR1 SQVTM, CDR2 ANQGSEA. The V and J ends lost 5 bases and 5 bases respectively, with 13 bases between them. The CDR3 loop reads CSVWSGADNEQFF. Written as DNA, the CDR3 is TGCAGCGTTTGGTCGGGAGCGGACAATGAGCAGTTCTTC.

This chain uses TRBV7-9 with TRBJ2-6; TRBD1 is a possible D gene (6 bases). The CDR3 has 19 amino acids. Germline V lookup: CDR1 SEHNR, CDR2 FQNEAQ (reference sequence). V lost 4 bases to trimming and J lost 0 bases, with 19 bases between them. The CDR3 protein is CASSSNYWTASSGANVLTF. The CDR3 nucleotides read TGTGCCAGCAGCTCTAACTATTGGACAGCTAGCTCTGGGGCCAACGTCCTGACTTTC.

The chain's CDR3 is CASSESSSGATYEQYF. DNA for the CDR3: TGCGCCAGCAGTGAGTCAAGCTCAGGGGCGACCTACGAGCAGTACTTC. V is TRBV10-2 and J is TRBJ2-7; D possibly corresponds to TRBD1 (6 bases). V lost 0 bases, J lost 2 bases, and 14 bases lay in between. Per germline, CDR1 WSHSY and CDR2 SAAADI. The CDR3 sequence is 16 residues long.